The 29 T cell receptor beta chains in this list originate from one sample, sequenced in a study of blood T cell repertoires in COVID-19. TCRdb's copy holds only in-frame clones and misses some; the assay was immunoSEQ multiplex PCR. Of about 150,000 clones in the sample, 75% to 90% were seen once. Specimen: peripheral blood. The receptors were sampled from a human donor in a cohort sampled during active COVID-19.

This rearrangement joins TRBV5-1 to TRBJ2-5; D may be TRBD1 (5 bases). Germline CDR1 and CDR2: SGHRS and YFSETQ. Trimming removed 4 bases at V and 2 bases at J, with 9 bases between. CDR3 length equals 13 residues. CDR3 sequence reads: CASSSPGQETQYF. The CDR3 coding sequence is TGCGCCAGCAGCAGTCCAGGGCAAGAGACCCAGTACTTC.

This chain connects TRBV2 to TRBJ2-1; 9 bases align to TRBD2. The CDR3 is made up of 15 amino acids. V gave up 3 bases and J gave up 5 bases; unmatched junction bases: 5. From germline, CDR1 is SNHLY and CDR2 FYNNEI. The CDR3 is CASSDQTSGNNEQFF. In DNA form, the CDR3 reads TGTGCCAGCAGTGACCAGACTAGCGGAAACAATGAGCAGTTCTTC.

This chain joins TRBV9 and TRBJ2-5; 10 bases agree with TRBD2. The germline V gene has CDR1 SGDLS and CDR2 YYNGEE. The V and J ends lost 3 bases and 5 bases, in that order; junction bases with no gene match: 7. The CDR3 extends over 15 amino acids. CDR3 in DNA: TGTGCCAGCAGCGCGGAGCGGGGGGGCTGGGAGACCCAGTACTTC. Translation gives CASSAERGGWETQYF.

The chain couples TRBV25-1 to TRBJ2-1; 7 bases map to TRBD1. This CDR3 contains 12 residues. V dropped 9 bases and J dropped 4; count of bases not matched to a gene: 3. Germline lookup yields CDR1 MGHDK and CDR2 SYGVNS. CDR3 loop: CASTTGYNEQFF. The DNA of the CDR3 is TGTGCCAGTACGACAGGGTACAATGAGCAGTTCTTC.

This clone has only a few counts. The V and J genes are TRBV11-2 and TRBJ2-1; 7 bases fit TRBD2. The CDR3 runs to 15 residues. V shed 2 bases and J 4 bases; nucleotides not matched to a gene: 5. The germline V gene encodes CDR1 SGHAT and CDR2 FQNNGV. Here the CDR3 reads CASSLQAGSYNEQFF. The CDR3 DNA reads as TGTGCCAGCAGCTTACAAGCGGGGTCTTACAATGAGCAGTTCTTC. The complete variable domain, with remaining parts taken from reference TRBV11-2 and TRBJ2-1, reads EAGVAQSPRYKIIEKRQSVAFWCNPISGHATLYWYQQILGQGPKLLIQFQNNGVVDDSQLPKDRFSAERLKGVDSTLKIQPAKLEDSAVYLCASSLQAGSYNEQFFGPGTRLTVL.

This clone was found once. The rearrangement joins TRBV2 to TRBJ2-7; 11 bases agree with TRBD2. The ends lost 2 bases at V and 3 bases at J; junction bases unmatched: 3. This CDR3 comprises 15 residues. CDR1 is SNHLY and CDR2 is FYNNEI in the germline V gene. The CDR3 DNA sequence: TGTGCCAGCAGTGAAAGGGGACTAGCGGACTACGAGCAGTACGTC. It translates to CASSERGLADYEQYV.

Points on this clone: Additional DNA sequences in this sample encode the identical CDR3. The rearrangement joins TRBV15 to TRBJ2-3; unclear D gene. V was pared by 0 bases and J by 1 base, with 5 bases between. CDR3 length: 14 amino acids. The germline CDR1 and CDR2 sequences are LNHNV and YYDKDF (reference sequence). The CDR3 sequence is CATSRDRGTDTQYF. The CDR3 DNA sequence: TGTGCCACCAGCAGAGATCGAGGCACAGATACGCAGTATTTT.

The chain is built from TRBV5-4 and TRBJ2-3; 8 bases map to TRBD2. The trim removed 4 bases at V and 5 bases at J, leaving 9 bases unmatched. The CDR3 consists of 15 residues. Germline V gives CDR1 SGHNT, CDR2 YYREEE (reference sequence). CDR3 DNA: TGTGCCAGCAGCGCCGCCGGGAGGGCGGAAGATACGCAGTATTTT. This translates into CASSAAGRAEDTQYF.

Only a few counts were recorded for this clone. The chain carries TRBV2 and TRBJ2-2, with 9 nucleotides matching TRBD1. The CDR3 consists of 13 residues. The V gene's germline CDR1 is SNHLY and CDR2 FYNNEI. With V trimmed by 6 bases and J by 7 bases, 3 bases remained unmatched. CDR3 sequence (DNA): TGTGCCAGCAGACAGGGGGCGGGCGGGGAGCTGTTTTTT. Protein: CASRQGAGGELFF. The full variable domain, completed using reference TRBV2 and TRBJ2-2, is EPEVTQTPSHQVTQMGQEVILRCVPISNHLYFYWYRQILGQKVEFLVSFYNNEISEKSEIFDDQFSVERPDGSNFTLKIRSTKLEDSAMYFCASRQGAGGELFFGEGSRLTVL.

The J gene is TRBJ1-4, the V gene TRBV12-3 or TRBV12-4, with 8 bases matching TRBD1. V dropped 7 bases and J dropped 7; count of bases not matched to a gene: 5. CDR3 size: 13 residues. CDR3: CASNLDRGEKLFF. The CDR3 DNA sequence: TGTGCCAGCAACCTCGACAGGGGTGAAAAACTGTTTTTT.

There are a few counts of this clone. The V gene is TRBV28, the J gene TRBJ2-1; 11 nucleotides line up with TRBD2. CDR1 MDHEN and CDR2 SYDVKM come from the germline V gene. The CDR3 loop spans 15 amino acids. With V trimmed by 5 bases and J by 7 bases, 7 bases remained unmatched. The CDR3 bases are TGTGCCAGCAGTCCTACTAGCGGGGGCAGGAATGAGCAGTTCTTC. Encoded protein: CASSPTSGGRNEQFF.

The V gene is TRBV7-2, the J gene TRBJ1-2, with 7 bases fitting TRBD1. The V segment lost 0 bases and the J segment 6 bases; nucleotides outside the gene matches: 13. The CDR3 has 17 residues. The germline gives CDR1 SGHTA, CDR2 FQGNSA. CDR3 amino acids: CASSLAPDRVRTHGYTF. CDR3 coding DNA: TGTGCCAGCAGCTTAGCCCCCGACAGGGTAAGGACCCATGGCTACACCTTC.

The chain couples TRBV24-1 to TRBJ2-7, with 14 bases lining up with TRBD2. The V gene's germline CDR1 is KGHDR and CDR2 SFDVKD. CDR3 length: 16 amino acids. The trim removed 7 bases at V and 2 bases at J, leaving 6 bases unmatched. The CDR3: CATRGLAGEEAYEQYV. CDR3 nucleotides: TGTGCCACCAGGGGACTAGCGGGAGAAGAGGCCTACGAGCAGTACGTC.

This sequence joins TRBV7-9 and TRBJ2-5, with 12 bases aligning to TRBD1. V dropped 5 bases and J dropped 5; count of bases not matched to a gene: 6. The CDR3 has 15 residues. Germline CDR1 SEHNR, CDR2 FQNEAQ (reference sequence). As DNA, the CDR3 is TGTGCCAGCAGCAGGGGACAGGGGGCAAGGGAGACCCAGTACTTC. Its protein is CASSRGQGARETQYF.

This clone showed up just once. The CDR3: CASSEKIRDYNEQFF. The CDR3 DNA reads TGTGCCAGCAGCGAGAAGATCAGGGACTACAATGAGCAGTTCTTC. The V and J genes are TRBV7-9 and TRBJ2-1; a weak D match, TRBD1 (5 bases). V lost 5 bases to trimming and J lost 3 bases, with 14 bases between them. Germline V gene sequence: CDR1 SEHNR, CDR2 FQNEAQ (reference sequence). There are 15 residues in the CDR3.

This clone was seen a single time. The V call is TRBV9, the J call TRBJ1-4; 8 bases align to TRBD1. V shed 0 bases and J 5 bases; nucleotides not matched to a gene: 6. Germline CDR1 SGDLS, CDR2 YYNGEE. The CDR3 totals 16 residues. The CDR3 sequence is CASSVATGQANEKLFF. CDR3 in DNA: TGTGCCAGCAGCGTAGCTACGGGACAGGCAAATGAAAAACTGTTTTTT.

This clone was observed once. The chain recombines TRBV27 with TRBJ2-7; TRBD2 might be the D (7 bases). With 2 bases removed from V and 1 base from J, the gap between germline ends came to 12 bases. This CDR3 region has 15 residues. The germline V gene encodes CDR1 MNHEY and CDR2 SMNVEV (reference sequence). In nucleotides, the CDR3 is TGTGCCAGCAGTTTAGGGGGGGGCCTGTCCTACGAGCAGTACTTC. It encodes CASSLGGGLSYEQYF.

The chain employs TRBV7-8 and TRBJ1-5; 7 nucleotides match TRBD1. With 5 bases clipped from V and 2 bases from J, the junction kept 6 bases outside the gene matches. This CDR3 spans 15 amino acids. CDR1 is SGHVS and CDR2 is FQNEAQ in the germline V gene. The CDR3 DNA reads TGTGCCAGCAGCAGTTGGACAGGAGGCAATCAGCCCCAGCATTTT. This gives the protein CASSSWTGGNQPQHF.

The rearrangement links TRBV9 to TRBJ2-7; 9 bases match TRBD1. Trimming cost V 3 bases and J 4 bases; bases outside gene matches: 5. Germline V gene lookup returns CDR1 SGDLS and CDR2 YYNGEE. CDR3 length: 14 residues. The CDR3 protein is CASSAQGAPYEQYF. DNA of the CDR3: TGTGCCAGCAGCGCACAGGGGGCTCCTTACGAGCAGTACTTC.

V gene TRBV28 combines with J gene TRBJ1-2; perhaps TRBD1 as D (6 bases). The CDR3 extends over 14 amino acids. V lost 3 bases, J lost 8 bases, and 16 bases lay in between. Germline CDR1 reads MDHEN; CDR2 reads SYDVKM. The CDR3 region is CASSLGRPRGGYTF. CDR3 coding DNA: TGTGCCAGCAGTTTGGGGCGCCCGAGGGGGGGCTACACCTTC.

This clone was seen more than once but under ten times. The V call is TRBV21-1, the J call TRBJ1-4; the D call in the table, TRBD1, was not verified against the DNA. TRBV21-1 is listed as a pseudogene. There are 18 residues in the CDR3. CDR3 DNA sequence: TGTGCCAGCAGCAAAGAAAAGGGGGACAGGGCATTGAGAGAAAAACTGTTTTTT. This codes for CASSKEKGDRALREKLFF.

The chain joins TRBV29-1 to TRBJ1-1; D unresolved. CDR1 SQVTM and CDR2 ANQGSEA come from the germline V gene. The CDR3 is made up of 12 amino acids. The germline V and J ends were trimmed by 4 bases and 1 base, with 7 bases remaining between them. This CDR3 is CSVGHRNTEAFF. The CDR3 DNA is TGCAGCGTTGGACATAGGAACACTGAAGCTTTCTTT. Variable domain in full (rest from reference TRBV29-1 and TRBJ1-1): SAVISQKPSRDICQRGTSLTIQCQVDSQVTMMFWYRQQPGQSLTLIATANQGSEATYESGFVIDKFPISRPNLTFSTLTVSNMSPEDSSIYLCSVGHRNTEAFFGQGTRLTVV.

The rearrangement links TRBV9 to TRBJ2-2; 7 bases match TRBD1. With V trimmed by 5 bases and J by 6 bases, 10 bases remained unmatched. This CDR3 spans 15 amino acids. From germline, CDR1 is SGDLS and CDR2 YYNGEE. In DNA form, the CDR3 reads TGTGCCAGCAGTCCCGAAGGGGGCGCGGCCGGGGAGCTGTTTTTT. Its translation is CASSPEGGAAGELFF.

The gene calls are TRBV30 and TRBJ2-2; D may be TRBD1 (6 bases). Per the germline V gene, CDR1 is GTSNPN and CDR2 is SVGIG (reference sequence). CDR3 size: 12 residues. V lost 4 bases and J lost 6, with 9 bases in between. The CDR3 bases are TGTGCCTGGAACAGGGTTGCCGGGGAGCTGTTTTTT. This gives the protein CAWNRVAGELFF.

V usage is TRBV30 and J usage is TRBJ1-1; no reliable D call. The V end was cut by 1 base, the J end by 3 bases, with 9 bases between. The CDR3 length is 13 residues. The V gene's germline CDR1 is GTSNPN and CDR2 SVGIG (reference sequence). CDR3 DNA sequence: TGTGCCTGGAGTGGCTACCGGGACACTGAAGCTTTCTTT. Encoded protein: CAWSGYRDTEAFF. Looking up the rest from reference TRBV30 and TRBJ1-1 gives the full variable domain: SQTIHQWPATLVQPVGSPLSLECTVEGTSNPNLYWYRQAAGRGLQLLFYSVGIGQISSEVPQNLSASRPQDRQFILSSKKLLLSDSGFYLCAWSGYRDTEAFFGQGTRLTVV.

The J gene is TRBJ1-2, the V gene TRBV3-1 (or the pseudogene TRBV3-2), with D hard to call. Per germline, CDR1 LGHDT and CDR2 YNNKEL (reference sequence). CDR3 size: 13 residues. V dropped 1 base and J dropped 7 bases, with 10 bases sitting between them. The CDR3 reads CASSQAQHVGYTF. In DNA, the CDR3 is TGTGCCAGCAGCCAAGCCCAACACGTTGGCTACACCTTC.

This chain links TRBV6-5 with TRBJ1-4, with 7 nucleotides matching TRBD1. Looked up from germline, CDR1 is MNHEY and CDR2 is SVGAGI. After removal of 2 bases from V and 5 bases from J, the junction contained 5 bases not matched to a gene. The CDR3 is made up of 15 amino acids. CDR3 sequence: CASSYGGQRNEKLFF. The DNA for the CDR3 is TGTGCCAGCAGTTACGGGGGACAGAGAAATGAAAAACTGTTTTTT.

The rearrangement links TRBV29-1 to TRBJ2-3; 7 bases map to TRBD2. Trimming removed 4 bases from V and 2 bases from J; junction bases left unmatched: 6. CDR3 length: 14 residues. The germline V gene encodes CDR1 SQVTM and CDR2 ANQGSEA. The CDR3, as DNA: TGCAGCGTTGGTGTGGGAGGGCTCACAGATACGCAGTATTTT. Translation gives CSVGVGGLTDTQYF.

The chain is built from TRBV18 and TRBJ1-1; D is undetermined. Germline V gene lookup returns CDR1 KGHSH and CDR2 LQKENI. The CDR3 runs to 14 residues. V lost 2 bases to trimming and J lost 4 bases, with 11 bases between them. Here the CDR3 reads CASSPGEGITEAFF. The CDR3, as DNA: TGTGCCAGCTCACCAGGGGAGGGTATCACTGAAGCTTTCTTT.